These 23 T cell receptor beta chains came from one sample sequenced in a study of cytomegalovirus exposure and HLA in healthy donors. The PCR made use of 60 Vbeta and 13 Jbeta primers. The table came from immunoSEQ multiplex PCR; TCRdb's copy has only in-frame clones and leaves some out. Here the sample spans 95,000 to 130,000 clones, about 69% being singletons. Sequenced material: PBMCs. The receptor set was obtained from a woman aged 18-29 years in good health and CMV-seronegative.

This clone was counted between two and nine times. The CDR3 reads CASSIRDYPTYEQYF. DNA of the CDR3: TGTGCCAGCAGCATCCGGGACTACCCCACCTACGAGCAGTACTTC. The J gene is TRBJ2-7, the V gene TRBV4-2; 7 bases are shared with TRBD2. The CDR3 is 15 amino acids. Germline CDR1 is LGHNA and CDR2 is YNFKEQ. J gave up 2 bases and V 5 bases, and 9 bases lay outside the gene matches.

With regard to this clone: Compared with germline, one end of the junction differs, possibly owing to a read error. The chain employs TRBV7-7 and TRBJ2-5, with 9 bases aligning to TRBD2. The CDR3 runs to 16 residues. CDR1 is SSHAT and CDR2 is FNYEAQ in the germline V gene (reference sequence). The CDR3 reads CASSTGVRGGLETQYF. In DNA form, the CDR3 reads TGTGCTAGCAGCACAGGCGTGCGGGGGGGCCTAGAGACCCAGTACTTC.

The gene calls are TRBV25-1 and TRBJ2-1; tentative D call: TRBD2 (6 bases). Germline V CDR1 and CDR2: MGHDK, SYGVNS. CDR3 length: 15 residues. V was pared by 4 bases and J by 9 bases, with 19 bases between. The CDR3 spells CASSVLPGVGGEQFF. The DNA of the CDR3 is TGTGCCAGCAGTGTCCTCCCGGGGGTGGGCGGTGAGCAGTTCTTC.

This rearrangement joins TRBV27 to TRBJ2-1; 8 bases fit TRBD2. The length of the CDR3 is 17 residues. Trimming removed 2 bases from V and 0 bases from J; junction bases left unmatched: 6. Germline CDR1 and CDR2: MNHEY and SMNVEV (reference sequence). In DNA, the CDR3 is TGTGCCAGCAGTTTAATCGGGGGGGCCACCTCCTACAATGAGCAGTTCTTC. This gives the protein CASSLIGGATSYNEQFF.

The J gene is TRBJ2-7, the V gene TRBV29-1; D remains unclear. Trimming shortened V by 5 bases and J by 2 bases, and 7 bases separated the two germline ends. Germline lookup yields CDR1 SQVTM and CDR2 ANQGSEA. The CDR3 spans 11 residues. The DNA of the CDR3 is TGCAGCGTTCTACTTGCCTACGAGCAGTACTTC. Its protein product is CSVLLAYEQYF.

The rearrangement joins TRBV18 to TRBJ2-1; TRBD2 matches 12 bases. The germline gives CDR1 KGHSH, CDR2 LQKENI. With V trimmed by 5 bases and J by 0 bases, 5 bases remained unmatched. The CDR3 extends over 17 amino acids. In DNA, the CDR3 is TGTGCCAGCTCAATAGGACTAGCGGGGAGCTCCTACAATGAGCAGTTCTTC. This encodes CASSIGLAGSSYNEQFF.

The chain couples TRBV7-3 to TRBJ1-6, with a possible D match to TRBD1 (5 bases). This CDR3 is 15 amino acids long. Germline V gene sequence: CDR1 SGHTA, CDR2 FQGTGA. V was pared by 1 base and J by 8 bases, with 12 bases between. CDR3 DNA sequence: TGTGCCAGCAGCTTAATGGGGGGGACGGATTCACCCCTCCACTTT. Translating gives CASSLMGGTDSPLHF.

The chain combines TRBV2 with TRBJ1-2; 10 nucleotides match TRBD1. The CDR3 totals 14 residues. The germline CDR1 and CDR2 sequences are SNHLY and FYNNEI. V shed 5 bases, J shed 6 bases, and the junction held 6 bases outside the gene matches. CDR3 loop: CASSTPGQGNGYTF. CDR3 nucleotide sequence: TGTGCCAGCAGTACCCCGGGACAGGGGAATGGCTACACCTTC.

This clone was recorded a few times. The CDR3 here is CASRGGAGGGGNTIYF. The DNA of the CDR3 is TGTGCCAGCAGAGGCGGGGCGGGGGGAGGTGGAAACACCATATATTTT. The rearrangement links TRBV2 to TRBJ1-3, with D possibly TRBD1 on 5 matching bases. The CDR3 is 16 amino acids. Per the germline V gene, CDR1 is SNHLY and CDR2 is FYNNEI. Trimming left V 6 bases short and J 3 bases short, with 18 bases between.

This clone turned up a few times. The genes are TRBV28 and TRBJ1-4, with 12 bases identical to TRBD1. V shed 5 bases and J 6 bases; nucleotides not matched to a gene: 13. The CDR3 runs 18 residues. From germline, CDR1 is MDHEN and CDR2 SYDVKM. The CDR3 DNA sequence: TGTGCCAGCAGTCACGGAGTTTACCGGGACAGGGGGCATGAAAAACTGTTTTTT. This sequence encodes CASSHGVYRDRGHEKLFF.

The CDR3 region is CASSRDSSEYGYTF. CDR3 sequence (DNA): TGTGCCAGCAGCCGAGACAGTTCCGAATATGGCTACACCTTC. The chain couples TRBV9 to TRBJ1-2, with a weak D call TRBD1 (5 bases). V was trimmed by 4 bases and J by 5 bases, leaving 15 bases between them. In germline, CDR1 is SGDLS, CDR2 YYNGEE. The CDR3 covers 14 residues.

The gene calls are TRBV28 and TRBJ2-7; TRBD1 matches at 7 bases. CDR3 size: 19 residues. CDR1 MDHEN and CDR2 SYDVKM come from the germline V gene. J was trimmed by 2 bases and V by 7 bases; bases with no gene match: 23. DNA for the CDR3: TGTGCCAGCACCTATTTCCCGGACAGGTTGGAACTTGTAGCCTACGAGCAGTACTTC. Residues: CASTYFPDRLELVAYEQYF.

As for this clone: A far larger clone differs by one base, so this is likely a read error. The sample carries other DNA sequences with the same CDR3. This chain links TRBV5-1 with TRBJ2-7, with D possibly TRBD2 on 6 matching bases. The CDR3 sequence is 13 residues long. Trimming removed 4 bases at V and 1 base at J, with 9 bases between. Germline CDR1 reads SGHRS; CDR2 reads YFSETQ. The CDR3 nucleotides are TGCGCCAGCAGCAGGACTAAGTCCTACGAGCAGTACTTC. Its translation is CASSRTKSYEQYF.

The chain combines TRBV1 with TRBJ1-4; the table's D call, TRBD1, was not checked against the DNA. TRBV1 is noted as a pseudogene. The CDR3 extends over 15 amino acids. CDR3 nucleotides: TGCACCAGCAGCCAAGTAGGGGACAGGGATGAAAAACTGTTTTTT. Protein sequence: CTSSQVGDRDEKLFF.

CDR3 loop: CASSLGQGASYNSPLHF. In DNA, the CDR3 is TGTGCCAGCAGCTTAGGGCAGGGGGCGTCCTATAATTCACCCCTCCACTTT. V gene TRBV7-9 combines with J gene TRBJ1-6, with 8 bases fitting TRBD1. This CDR3 spans 17 amino acids. Germline V gene lookup returns CDR1 SEHNR and CDR2 FQNEAQ (reference sequence). Germline trimming cut 1 base from V and 1 base from J; bases unmatched to any gene: 3.

The chain couples TRBV28 to TRBJ1-4; possible D gene TRBD1, 5 bases. Germline lookup yields CDR1 MDHEN and CDR2 SYDVKM. Trimming stripped 5 bases from V and 6 bases from J, with 22 bases between. This CDR3 comprises 17 residues. The CDR3 sequence is CASSPMGRQGGDEKLFF. CDR3 DNA: TGTGCCAGCAGTCCTATGGGTCGCCAGGGAGGGGATGAAAAACTGTTTTTT. Full variable domain (outside the CDR3, taken from reference TRBV28 and TRBJ1-4): DVKVTQSSRYLVKRTGEKVFLECVQDMDHENMFWYRQDPGLGLRLIYFSYDVKMKEKGDIPEGYSVSREKKERFSLILESASTNQTSMYLCASSPMGRQGGDEKLFFGSGTQLSVL.

The chain carries TRBV2 and TRBJ1-6, with D uncertain. V was pared by 5 bases and J by 2 bases, with 10 bases between. CDR1 is SNHLY, CDR2 FYNNEI, per germline. The CDR3 spans 15 residues. The CDR3, as DNA: TGTGCCAGCAGTTTTCGGGGAACCTATAATTCACCCCTCCACTTT. This translates into CASSFRGTYNSPLHF. Variable domain in full (rest from reference TRBV2 and TRBJ1-6): EPEVTQTPSHQVTQMGQEVILRCVPISNHLYFYWYRQILGQKVEFLVSFYNNEISEKSEIFDDQFSVERPDGSNFTLKIRSTKLEDSAMYFCASSFRGTYNSPLHFGNGTRLTVT.

The CDR3 loop reads CASSQAAGPYEQYF. The CDR3 coding sequence is TGTGCCAGCAGCCAAGCGGCAGGTCCCTACGAGCAGTACTTC. This chain joins TRBV14 and TRBJ2-7, with no clear D. The CDR3 is 14 residues long. The germline V and J ends were trimmed by 1 base and 2 bases, with 9 bases remaining between them. CDR1 and CDR2 from the germline V gene are SGHDN and FVKESK.

Only a few counts were recorded for this clone. The J gene is TRBJ1-6, the V gene TRBV7-2; the D gene is possibly TRBD1 (6 bases). Germline lookup yields CDR1 SGHTA and CDR2 FQGNSA. The CDR3 has 16 amino acids. V dropped 6 bases and J dropped 5 bases, with 17 bases sitting between them. The CDR3 is CASSPFQGHNNSPLHF. For the CDR3, the DNA is TGTGCCAGCAGTCCCTTTCAGGGGCACAATAATTCACCCCTCCACTTT.

The chain combines TRBV9 with TRBJ2-5, with 9 bases fitting TRBD2. J gave up 5 bases and V 3 bases, and 11 bases lay outside the gene matches. Germline CDR1 and CDR2: SGDLS and YYNGEE. The CDR3 has 16 amino acids. For the CDR3, the DNA is TGTGCCAGCAGCGCCAGGTGGCGGGGGGGCCAGGAGACCCAGTACTTC. Encoded protein: CASSARWRGGQETQYF.

The rearrangement uses TRBV6-4 and TRBJ2-2; TRBD1 matches at 7 bases. V was pared by 7 bases and J by 0 bases, with 17 bases of the junction left unmatched. Looked up from germline, CDR1 is MRHNA and CDR2 is SNTAGT. There are 19 residues in the CDR3. This CDR3 reads CASTQGRGFRGSNTGELFF. In DNA, the CDR3 is TGTGCCAGCACCCAGGGCAGGGGGTTTAGGGGATCGAACACCGGGGAGCTGTTTTTT.

The CDR3 sequence is CASFRGTWDTGELFF. CDR3 bases: TGTGCCAGCTTCCGCGGGACTTGGGACACCGGGGAGCTGTTTTTT. The rearrangement joins TRBV6-1 to TRBJ2-2; tentatively, D is TRBD2 (6 bases). V dropped 8 bases and J dropped 3 bases, with 16 bases sitting between them. The germline gives CDR1 MNHNS, CDR2 SASEGT. This CDR3 has 15 residues.

This clone occurred a few times. This rearrangement joins TRBV5-1 to TRBJ2-7, with D uncertain. The CDR3 is made up of 12 amino acids. V was clipped by 4 bases and J by 5 bases, with 10 bases between them. Germline CDR1 SGHRS, CDR2 YFSETQ. The CDR3 loop is CASSVPPDEQYF. CDR3 coding DNA: TGCGCCAGCAGCGTTCCTCCGGACGAGCAGTACTTC.